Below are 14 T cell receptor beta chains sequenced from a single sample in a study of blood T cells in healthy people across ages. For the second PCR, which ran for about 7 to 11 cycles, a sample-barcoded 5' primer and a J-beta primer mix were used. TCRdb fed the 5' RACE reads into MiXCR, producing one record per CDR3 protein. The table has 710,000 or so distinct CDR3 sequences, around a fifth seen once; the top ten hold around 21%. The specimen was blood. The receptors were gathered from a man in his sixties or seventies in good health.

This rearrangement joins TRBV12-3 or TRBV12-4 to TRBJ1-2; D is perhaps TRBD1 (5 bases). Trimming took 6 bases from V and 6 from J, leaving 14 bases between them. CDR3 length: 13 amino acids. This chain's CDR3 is CASRSTGTHGYTF. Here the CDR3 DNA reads TGTGCCAGCAGGTCAACCGGGACGCATGGCTACACCTTC.

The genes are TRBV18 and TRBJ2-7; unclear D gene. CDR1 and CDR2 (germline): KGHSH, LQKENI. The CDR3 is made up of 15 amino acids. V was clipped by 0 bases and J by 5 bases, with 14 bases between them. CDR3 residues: CASSPPLSSGDEQYF. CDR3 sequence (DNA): TGTGCCAGCTCACCACCGCTTTCTTCTGGGGACGAGCAGTACTTC.

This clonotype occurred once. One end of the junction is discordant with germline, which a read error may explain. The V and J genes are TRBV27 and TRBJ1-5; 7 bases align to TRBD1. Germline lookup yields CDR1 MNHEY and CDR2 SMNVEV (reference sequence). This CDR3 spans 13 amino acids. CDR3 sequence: CANSLQGNQPQHF. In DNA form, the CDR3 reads TGTGCCAACAGTTTACAGGGGAATCAGCCCCAGCATTTT.

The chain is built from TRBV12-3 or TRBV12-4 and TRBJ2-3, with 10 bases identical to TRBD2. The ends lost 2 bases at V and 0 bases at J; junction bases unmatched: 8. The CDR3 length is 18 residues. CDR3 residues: CASSLISGGSSSTDTQYF. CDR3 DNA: TGTGCCAGCAGTTTAATTAGCGGGGGGAGTTCTAGCACAGATACGCAGTATTTT.

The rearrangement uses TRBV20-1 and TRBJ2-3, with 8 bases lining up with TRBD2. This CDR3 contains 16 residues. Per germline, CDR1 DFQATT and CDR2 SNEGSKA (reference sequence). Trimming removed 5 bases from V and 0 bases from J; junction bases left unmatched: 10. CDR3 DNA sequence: TGCAGTGCTGGACTCGGGGGGGCCCCTAGCACAGATACGCAGTATTTT. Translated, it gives CSAGLGGAPSTDTQYF.

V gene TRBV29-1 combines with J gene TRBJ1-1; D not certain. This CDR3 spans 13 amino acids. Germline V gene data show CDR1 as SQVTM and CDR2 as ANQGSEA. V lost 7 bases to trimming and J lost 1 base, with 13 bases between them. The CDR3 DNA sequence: TGCAGCGCCGGCAATTCGGGGAACACTGAAGCTTTCTTT. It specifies CSAGNSGNTEAFF.

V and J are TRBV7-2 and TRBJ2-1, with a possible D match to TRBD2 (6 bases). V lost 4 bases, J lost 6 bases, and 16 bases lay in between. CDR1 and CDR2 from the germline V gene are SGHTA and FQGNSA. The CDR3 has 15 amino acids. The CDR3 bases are TGTGCCAGCAGCTCTAACAGCCCCGGGGGCAATGAGCAGTTCTTC. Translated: CASSSNSPGGNEQFF.

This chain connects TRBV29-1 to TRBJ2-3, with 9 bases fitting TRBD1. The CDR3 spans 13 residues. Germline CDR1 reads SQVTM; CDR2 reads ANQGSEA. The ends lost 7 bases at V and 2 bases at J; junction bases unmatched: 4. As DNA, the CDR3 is TGCAGCGGATGGACAGGGGCCACAGATACGCAGTATTTT. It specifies CSGWTGATDTQYF.

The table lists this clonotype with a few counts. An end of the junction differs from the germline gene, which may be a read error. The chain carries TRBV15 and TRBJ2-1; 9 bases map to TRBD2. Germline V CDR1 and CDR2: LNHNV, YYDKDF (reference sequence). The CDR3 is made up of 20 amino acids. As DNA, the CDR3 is TGTGCCACCAGCGGAGAGCTGACTAGCGGCGGACGCCGATCCTACAATGAGCAGTTCTTC. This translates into CATSGELTSGGRRSYNEQFF.

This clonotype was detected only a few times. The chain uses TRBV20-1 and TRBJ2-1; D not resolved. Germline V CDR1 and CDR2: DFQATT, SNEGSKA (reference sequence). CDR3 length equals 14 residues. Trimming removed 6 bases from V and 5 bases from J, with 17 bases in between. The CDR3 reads CSATIVGPHNEQFF. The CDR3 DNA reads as TGCAGTGCCACAATCGTTGGACCGCACAATGAGCAGTTCTTC.

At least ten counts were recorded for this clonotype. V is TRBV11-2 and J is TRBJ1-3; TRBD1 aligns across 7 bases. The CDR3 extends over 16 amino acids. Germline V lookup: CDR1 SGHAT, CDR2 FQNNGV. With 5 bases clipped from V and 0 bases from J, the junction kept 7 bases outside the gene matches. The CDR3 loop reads CASSEGQLISGNTIYF. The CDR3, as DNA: TGTGCCAGCAGCGAGGGACAGCTTATCTCTGGAAACACCATATATTTT.

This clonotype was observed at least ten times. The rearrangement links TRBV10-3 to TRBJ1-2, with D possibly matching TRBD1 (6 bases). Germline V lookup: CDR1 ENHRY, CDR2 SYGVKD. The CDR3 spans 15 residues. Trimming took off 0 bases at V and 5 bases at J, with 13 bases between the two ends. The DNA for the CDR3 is TGTGCCATCAGTGAGTCGATAGGGACAAGTTATGGCTACACCTTC. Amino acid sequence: CAISESIGTSYGYTF.

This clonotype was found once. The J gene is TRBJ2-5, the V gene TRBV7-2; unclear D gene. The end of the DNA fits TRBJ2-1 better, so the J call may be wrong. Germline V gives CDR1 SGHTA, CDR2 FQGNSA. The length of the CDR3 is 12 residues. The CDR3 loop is CASSTPLHEQFF. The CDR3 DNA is TGTGCCAGCAGCACCCCTTTGCATGAGCAGTTCTTC.

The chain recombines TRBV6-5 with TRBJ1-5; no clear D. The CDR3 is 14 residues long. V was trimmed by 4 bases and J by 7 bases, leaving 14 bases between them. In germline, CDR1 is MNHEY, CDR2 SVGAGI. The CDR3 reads CASSSAAGGQPQHF. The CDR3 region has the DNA TGTGCCAGCAGTTCTGCCGCAGGTGGGCAGCCCCAGCATTTT.